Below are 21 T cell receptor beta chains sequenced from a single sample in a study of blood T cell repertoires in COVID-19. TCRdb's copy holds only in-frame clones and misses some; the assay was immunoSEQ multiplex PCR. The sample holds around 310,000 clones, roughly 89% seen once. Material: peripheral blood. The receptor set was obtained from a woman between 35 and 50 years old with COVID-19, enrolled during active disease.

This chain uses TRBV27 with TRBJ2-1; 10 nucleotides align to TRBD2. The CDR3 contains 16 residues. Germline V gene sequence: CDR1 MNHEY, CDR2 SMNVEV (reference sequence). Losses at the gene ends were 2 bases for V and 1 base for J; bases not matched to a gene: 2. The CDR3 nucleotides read TGTGCCAGCAGTTTAACTAGCGGGACATCCTACAATGAGCAGTTCTTC. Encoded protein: CASSLTSGTSYNEQFF.

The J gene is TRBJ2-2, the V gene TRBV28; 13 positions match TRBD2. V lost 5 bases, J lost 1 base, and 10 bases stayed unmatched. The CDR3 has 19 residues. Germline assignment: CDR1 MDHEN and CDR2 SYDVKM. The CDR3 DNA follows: TGTGCCAGCAGTATCGGGGGACTAGCGGGGCGCAGGAACACCGGGGAGCTGTTTTTT. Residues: CASSIGGLAGRRNTGELFF.

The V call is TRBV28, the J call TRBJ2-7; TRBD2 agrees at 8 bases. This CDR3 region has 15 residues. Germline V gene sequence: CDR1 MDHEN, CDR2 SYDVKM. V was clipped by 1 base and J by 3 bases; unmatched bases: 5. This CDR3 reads CASSLSSSGSYEQYF. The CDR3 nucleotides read TGTGCCAGCAGTTTATCTTCCAGCGGGAGCTACGAGCAGTACTTC.

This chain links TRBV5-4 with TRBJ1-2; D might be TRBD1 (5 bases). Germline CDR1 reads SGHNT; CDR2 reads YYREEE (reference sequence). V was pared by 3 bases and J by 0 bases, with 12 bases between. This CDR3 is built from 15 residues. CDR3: CASSSWGVANYGYTF. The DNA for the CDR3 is TGTGCCAGCAGCTCATGGGGGGTAGCTAACTATGGCTACACCTTC.

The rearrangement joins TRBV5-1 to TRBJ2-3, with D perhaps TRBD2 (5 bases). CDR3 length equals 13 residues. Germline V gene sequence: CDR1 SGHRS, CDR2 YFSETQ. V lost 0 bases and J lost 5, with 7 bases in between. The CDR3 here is CASSLARGDTQYF. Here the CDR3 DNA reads TGCGCCAGCAGCTTGGCACGGGGAGATACGCAGTATTTT.

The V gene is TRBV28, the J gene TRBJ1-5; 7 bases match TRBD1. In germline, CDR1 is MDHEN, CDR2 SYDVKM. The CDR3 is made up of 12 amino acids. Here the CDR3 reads CAGGEAGQPQHF. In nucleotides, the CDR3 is TGTGCAGGGGGCGAAGCGGGTCAGCCCCAGCATTTT.

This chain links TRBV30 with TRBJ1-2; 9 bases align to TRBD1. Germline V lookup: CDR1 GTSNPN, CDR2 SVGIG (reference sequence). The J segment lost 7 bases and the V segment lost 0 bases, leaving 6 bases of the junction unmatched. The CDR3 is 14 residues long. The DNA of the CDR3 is TGTGCCTGGAGTGTACAACAGGGGGCGGTTGGCTACACCTTC. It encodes CAWSVQQGAVGYTF.

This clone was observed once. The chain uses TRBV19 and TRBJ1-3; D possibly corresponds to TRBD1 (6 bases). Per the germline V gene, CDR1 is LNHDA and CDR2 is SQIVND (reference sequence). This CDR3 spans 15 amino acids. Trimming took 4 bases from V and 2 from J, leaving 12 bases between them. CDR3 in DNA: TGTGCCAGTAGTAACACAGGGAGGGCTGGAAACACCATATATTTT. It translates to CASSNTGRAGNTIYF.

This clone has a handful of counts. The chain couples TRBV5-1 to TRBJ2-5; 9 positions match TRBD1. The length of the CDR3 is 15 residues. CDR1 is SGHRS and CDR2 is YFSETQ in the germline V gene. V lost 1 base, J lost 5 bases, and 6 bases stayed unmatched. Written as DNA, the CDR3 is TGCGCCAGCAGCTTGTGGACAGGGGTATCGGAGACCCAGTACTTC. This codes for CASSLWTGVSETQYF.

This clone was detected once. The CDR3 region is CASSSLGTGGNTIYF. In DNA form, the CDR3 reads TGTGCCAGCAGTTCCTTAGGGACAGGGGGAAACACCATATATTTT. The V gene is TRBV6-5, the J gene TRBJ1-3; 9 bases map to TRBD1. There are 15 residues in the CDR3. Germline V gene lookup returns CDR1 MNHEY and CDR2 SVGAGI. The V segment lost 4 bases and the J segment 4 bases; nucleotides outside the gene matches: 5.

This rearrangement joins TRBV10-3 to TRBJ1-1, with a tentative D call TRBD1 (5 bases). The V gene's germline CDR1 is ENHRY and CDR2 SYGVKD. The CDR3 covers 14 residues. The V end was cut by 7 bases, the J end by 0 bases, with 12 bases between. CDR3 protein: CAINWAGLNTEAFF. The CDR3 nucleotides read TGTGCCATCAATTGGGCAGGGTTGAACACTGAAGCTTTCTTT.

The CDR3 loop reads CASSLFGGRGEKLFF. The CDR3 region has the DNA TGTGCCAGCAGTTTATTCGGGGGGCGAGGTGAAAAACTGTTTTTT. J is TRBJ1-4 and V is TRBV28; weak D call: TRBD1 (6 bases). Germline V CDR1 and CDR2: MDHEN, SYDVKM. V dropped 1 base and J dropped 7 bases, with 13 bases sitting between them. The CDR3 consists of 15 residues.

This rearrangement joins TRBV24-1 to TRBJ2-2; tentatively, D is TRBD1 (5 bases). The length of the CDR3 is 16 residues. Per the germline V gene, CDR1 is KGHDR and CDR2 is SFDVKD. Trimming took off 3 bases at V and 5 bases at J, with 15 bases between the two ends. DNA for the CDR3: TGTGCCACCAGTGATGTCACAGGTGGTGGGACCGGGGAGCTGTTTTTT. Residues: CATSDVTGGGTGELFF.

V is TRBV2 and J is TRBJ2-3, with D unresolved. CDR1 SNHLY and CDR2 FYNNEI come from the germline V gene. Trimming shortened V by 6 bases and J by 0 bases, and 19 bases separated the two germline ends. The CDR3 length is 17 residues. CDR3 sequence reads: CASSLGLRRVSTDTQYF. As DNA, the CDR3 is TGTGCCAGCAGCCTAGGTCTGCGACGGGTGAGCACAGATACGCAGTATTTT.

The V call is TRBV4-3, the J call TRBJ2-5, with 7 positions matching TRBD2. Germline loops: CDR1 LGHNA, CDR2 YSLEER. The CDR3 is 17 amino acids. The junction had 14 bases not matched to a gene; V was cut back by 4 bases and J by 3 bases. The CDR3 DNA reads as TGCGCCAGCAGCCCTCGGGAGCGGGAAGGGGTGGAAGAGACCCAGTACTTC. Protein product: CASSPREREGVEETQYF.

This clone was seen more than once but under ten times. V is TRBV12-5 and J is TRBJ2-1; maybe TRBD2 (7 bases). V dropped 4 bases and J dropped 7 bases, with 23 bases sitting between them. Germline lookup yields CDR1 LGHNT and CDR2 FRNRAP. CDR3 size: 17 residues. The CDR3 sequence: CASGWIRAGAARNEQFF. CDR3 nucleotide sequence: TGTGCTAGTGGTTGGATAAGGGCGGGGGCGGCAAGGAATGAGCAGTTCTTC.

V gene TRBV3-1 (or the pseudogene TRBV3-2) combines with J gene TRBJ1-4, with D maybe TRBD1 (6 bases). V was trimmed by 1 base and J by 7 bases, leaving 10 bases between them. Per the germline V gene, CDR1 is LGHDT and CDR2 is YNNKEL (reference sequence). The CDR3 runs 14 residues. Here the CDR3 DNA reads TGTGCCAGCAGCCAAGTGACAGGCGGTGAAAAACTGTTTTTT. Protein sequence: CASSQVTGGEKLFF.

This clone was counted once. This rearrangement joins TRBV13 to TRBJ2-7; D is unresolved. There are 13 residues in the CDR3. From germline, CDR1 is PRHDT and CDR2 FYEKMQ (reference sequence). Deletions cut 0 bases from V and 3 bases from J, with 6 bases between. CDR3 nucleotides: TGTGCCAGCAGCTTAGGCCGCGACTACGAGCAGTACTTC. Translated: CASSLGRDYEQYF.

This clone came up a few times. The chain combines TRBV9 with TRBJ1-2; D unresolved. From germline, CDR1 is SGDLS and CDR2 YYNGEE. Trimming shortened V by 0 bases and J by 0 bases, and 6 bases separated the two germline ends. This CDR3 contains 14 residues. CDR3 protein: CASSVDLANYGYTF. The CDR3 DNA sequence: TGTGCCAGCAGCGTAGATTTAGCTAACTATGGCTACACCTTC.

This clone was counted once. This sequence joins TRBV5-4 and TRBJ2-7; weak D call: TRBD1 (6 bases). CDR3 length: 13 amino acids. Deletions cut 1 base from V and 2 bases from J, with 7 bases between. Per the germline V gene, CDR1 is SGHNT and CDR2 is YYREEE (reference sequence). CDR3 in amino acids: CASSLTGPYEQYF. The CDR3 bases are TGTGCCAGCAGCTTGACAGGGCCCTACGAGCAGTACTTC.

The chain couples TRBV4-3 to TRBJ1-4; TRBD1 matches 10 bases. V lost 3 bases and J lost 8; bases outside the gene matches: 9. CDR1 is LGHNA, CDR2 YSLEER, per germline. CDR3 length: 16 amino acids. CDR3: CASSQEPGQGREKLFF. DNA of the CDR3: TGCGCCAGCAGCCAGGAACCGGGACAGGGGAGAGAAAAACTGTTTTTT.